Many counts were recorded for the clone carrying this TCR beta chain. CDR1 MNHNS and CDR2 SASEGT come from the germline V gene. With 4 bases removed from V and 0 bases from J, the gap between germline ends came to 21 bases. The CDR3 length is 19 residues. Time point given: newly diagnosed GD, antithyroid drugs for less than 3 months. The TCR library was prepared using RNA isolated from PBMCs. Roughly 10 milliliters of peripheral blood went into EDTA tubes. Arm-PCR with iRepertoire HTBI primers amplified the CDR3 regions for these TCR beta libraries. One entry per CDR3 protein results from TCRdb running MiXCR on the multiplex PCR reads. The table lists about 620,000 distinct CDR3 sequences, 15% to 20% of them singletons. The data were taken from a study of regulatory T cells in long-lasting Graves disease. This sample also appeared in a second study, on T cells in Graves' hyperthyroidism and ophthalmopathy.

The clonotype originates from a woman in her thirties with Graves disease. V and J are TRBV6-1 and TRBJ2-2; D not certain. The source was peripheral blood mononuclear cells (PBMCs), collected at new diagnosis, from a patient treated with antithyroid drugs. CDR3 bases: TGTGCCAGCAGTGGGTCGTTAGGAGACGGGCTCTCGAACACCGGGGAGCTGTTTTTT. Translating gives CASSGSLGDGLSNTGELFF.